This TCR beta chain emerged from a study of post-analysis software for immune sequencing data. Researchers reported that TCR beta cDNA libraries carried unique molecular identifiers. TCRdb used MiXCR to reprocess the PCR reads, holding one entry per CDR3 protein. The sample records 750,000 to 950,000 distinct CDR3 sequences, 53% being singletons. The sample consisted of blood. The receptor's source is a girl under 18 with multiple sclerosis.

The CDR3 DNA sequence: TGTGCCAGCAGATCAAAAACCGGGGTCCAGCGCCCCTACGAGCAGTACTTC. Translated, it gives CASRSKTGVQRPYEQYF. This rearrangement joins TRBV27 to TRBJ2-7, with D perhaps matching TRBD2 (5 bases). This CDR3 is built from 17 residues. Trimming removed 6 bases from V and 2 bases from J, with 23 bases in between. Germline V gene sequence: CDR1 MNHEY, CDR2 SMNVEV (reference sequence).